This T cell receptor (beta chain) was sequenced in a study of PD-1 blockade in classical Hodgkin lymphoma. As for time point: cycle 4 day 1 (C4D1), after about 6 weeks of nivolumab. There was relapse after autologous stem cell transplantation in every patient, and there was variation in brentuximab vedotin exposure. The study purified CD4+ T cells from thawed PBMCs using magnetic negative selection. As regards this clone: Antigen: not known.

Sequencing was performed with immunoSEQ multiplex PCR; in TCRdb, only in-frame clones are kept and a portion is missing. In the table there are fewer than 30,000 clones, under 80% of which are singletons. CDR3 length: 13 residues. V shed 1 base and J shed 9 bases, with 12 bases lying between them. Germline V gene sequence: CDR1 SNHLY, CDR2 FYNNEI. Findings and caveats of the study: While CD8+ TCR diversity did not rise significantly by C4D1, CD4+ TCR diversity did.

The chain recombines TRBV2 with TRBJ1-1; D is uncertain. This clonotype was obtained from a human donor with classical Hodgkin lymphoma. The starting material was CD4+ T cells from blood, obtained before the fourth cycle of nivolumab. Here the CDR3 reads CASSEGREYKAFF. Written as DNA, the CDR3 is TGTGCCAGCAGTGAAGGGCGGGAGTATAAAGCTTTCTTT.